This paragraph reports one TCR beta chain. Random hexamers were used to reverse transcribe an amount of about 0.45 to 1 ug RNA. Via MiXCR, TCRdb re-called the immunoSEQ multiplex PCR reads, giving one row per CDR3 protein. Seen here are about 290,000 distinct CDR3 sequences, about 82% observed once, and the top ten hold around 0.2%. Trimming shortened V by 4 bases and J by 2 bases, and 13 bases separated the two germline ends. The CDR3 has 15 amino acids. Germline values: CDR1 SGHKS, CDR2 YYEKEE (reference sequence). This sample is part of a study of CD8 T cells in Susac syndrome. The receptor comes from a human donor with multiple sclerosis. The rearrangement joins TRBV5-5 to TRBJ2-1; D might be TRBD2 (6 bases). What was sequenced was CD8+ T cells from PBMCs. CDR3 DNA sequence: TGTGCCAGCAGCCTTTGGGCTAGCGCCTACAATGAGCAGTTCTTC. Translated: CASSLWASAYNEQFF.